A single sample is the source of the 24 T cell receptor beta chains below, sequenced in a study of long-term antiretroviral therapy in people with HIV. Version v3.0 of the immunoSEQ assay ran at survey level. Using immunoSEQ multiplex PCR, the repertoire was profiled, and TCRdb retains in-frame clones only, with some absent. The sample has 20,000 to 30,000 clones, around 85% seen once. The specimen comprised unsorted PBMCs, sampled 2.3 years after starting antiretroviral therapy. The source of these receptors is a man aged 35 to 55 with HIV.

This sequence joins TRBV6-1 and TRBJ1-5; tentatively, D is TRBD1 (5 bases). The CDR3 has 15 residues. V was pared by 3 bases and J by 5 bases, with 14 bases between. CDR1 and CDR2 (germline): MNHNS, SASEGT. CDR3 protein: CASSDRQLYDQPQHF. CDR3 nucleotides: TGTGCCAGCAGTGATAGACAGCTGTATGATCAGCCCCAGCATTTT.

CDR3 sequence reads: CASSENFISSASGNTIYF. The CDR3 region has the DNA TGTGCCAGCAGTGAAAATTTTATTTCCTCTGCATCTGGAAACACCATATATTTT. The chain joins TRBV6-1 to TRBJ1-3; D not resolved. V lost 2 bases, J lost 1 base, and 18 bases lay in between. The CDR3 loop spans 18 amino acids. Germline lookup yields CDR1 MNHNS and CDR2 SASEGT.

This chain joins TRBV7-9 and TRBJ2-7; no reliable D call. CDR1 and CDR2 (germline): SEHNR, FQNEAQ (reference sequence). V lost 5 bases and J 0 bases, leaving 8 bases between the germline ends. The CDR3 length is 13 residues. The CDR3, as DNA: TGTGCCAGCAGCCCGAGGAGCTCCTACGAGCAGTACTTC. The encoded protein is CASSPRSSYEQYF.

This sequence joins TRBV11-2 and TRBJ2-3, with no clear D. Germline-derived CDR1 and CDR2 are SGHAT and FQNNGV. The CDR3 contains 15 residues. Trimming took off 3 bases at V and 4 bases at J, with 14 bases between the two ends. The CDR3 protein is CASSLATNMADTQYF. CDR3 bases: TGTGCCAGCAGCTTGGCGACGAATATGGCAGATACGCAGTATTTT.

This clone was picked up a small number of times. Written as DNA, the CDR3 is TGTGCCAGCCAAACAGCGAACTATGGCTACACCTTC. This sequence encodes CASQTANYGYTF. The chain combines TRBV2 with TRBJ1-2; unclear D gene. The germline V gene has CDR1 SNHLY and CDR2 FYNNEI. The V end lost 8 bases, the J end lost 2 bases, and 9 bases lay between the germline ends. This CDR3 comprises 12 residues.

The rearrangement uses TRBV11-2 and TRBJ2-7; D is unresolved. V lost 0 bases and J lost 3, with 18 bases in between. From germline, CDR1 is SGHAT and CDR2 FQNNGV. This CDR3 has 17 residues. This chain's CDR3 is CASSLDVAVPAHYEQYF. In nucleotides, the CDR3 is TGTGCCAGCAGCTTAGACGTTGCGGTCCCAGCCCACTACGAGCAGTACTTC.

J is TRBJ1-1 and V is TRBV7-9, with 9 bases identical to TRBD1. The CDR3 covers 15 residues. V lost 6 bases to trimming and J lost 6 bases; unmatched junction nucleotides: 11. The germline V gene has CDR1 SEHNR and CDR2 FQNEAQ (reference sequence). CDR3 nucleotides: TGTGCCAGCAGTACCATAGACAGGGGGATTGCTGAAGCTTTCTTT. Translated: CASSTIDRGIAEAFF.

The chain has TRBV11-2 and TRBJ1-1, with D unclear. Trimming removed 2 bases from V and 1 base from J, with 5 bases in between. The CDR3 has 13 amino acids. The V gene's germline CDR1 is SGHAT and CDR2 FQNNGV. CDR3 residues: CASSLLGNTEAFF. The DNA for the CDR3 is TGTGCCAGCAGCTTACTGGGGAACACTGAAGCTTTCTTT.

The genes are TRBV5-1 and TRBJ2-7; 11 bases agree with TRBD1. The germline V gene encodes CDR1 SGHRS and CDR2 YFSETQ. V was pared by 0 bases and J by 3 bases, with 5 bases of the junction left unmatched. There are 16 residues in the CDR3. The CDR3 is CASSLAPGTGGYEQYF. The CDR3 nucleotides are TGCGCCAGCAGCTTGGCCCCTGGGACAGGGGGCTACGAGCAGTACTTC.

V and J are TRBV6-1 and TRBJ2-1; the D gene is possibly TRBD1 (5 bases). Trimming removed 2 bases from V and 4 bases from J, with 15 bases in between. The CDR3 extends over 16 amino acids. The germline V gene has CDR1 MNHNS and CDR2 SASEGT. The chain's CDR3 is CASSERGFGPYNEQFF. In DNA form, the CDR3 reads TGTGCCAGCAGTGAAAGGGGTTTCGGGCCGTACAATGAGCAGTTCTTC.

V usage is TRBV19 and J usage is TRBJ2-7, with TRBD2 matching 10 bases. The J segment lost 2 bases and the V segment lost 5 bases, leaving 3 bases of the junction unmatched. From germline, CDR1 is LNHDA and CDR2 SQIVND (reference sequence). The CDR3 contains 14 residues. In nucleotides, the CDR3 is TGTGCCAGTAGTCGGACTAGCGGTACCTACGAGCAGTACTTC. Its protein is CASSRTSGTYEQYF. The variable domain in full, with the rest retrieved from reference TRBV19 and TRBJ2-7, is DGGITQSPKYLFRKEGQNVTLSCEQNLNHDAMYWYRQDPGQGLRLIYYSQIVNDFQKGDIAEGYSVSREKKESFPLTVTSAQKNPTAFYLCASSRTSGTYEQYFGPGTRLTVT.

This chain joins TRBV4-1 and TRBJ1-4; no definite D call. The V end lost 1 base, the J end lost 4 bases, and 13 bases lay between the germline ends. Germline V CDR1 and CDR2: MGHRA, YSYEKL. The CDR3 runs to 16 residues. CDR3 residues: CASSQVSGHFNEKLFF. In DNA, the CDR3 is TGCGCCAGCAGCCAAGTGTCTGGGCACTTTAATGAAAAACTGTTTTTT.

The chain recombines TRBV5-8 with TRBJ2-1, with D possibly matching TRBD1 (6 bases). V lost 2 bases to trimming and J lost 10 bases, with 10 bases between them. CDR3 length equals 12 residues. Germline CDR1 SGHTS, CDR2 YDEGEE. The CDR3, as DNA: TGTGCCAGCAGCTTTACAGGGACCGAGCAGTTCTTC. Protein product: CASSFTGTEQFF. Full variable domain (outside the CDR3, taken from reference TRBV5-8 and TRBJ2-1): EAGVTQSPTHLIKTRGQQATLRCSPISGHTSVYWYQQALGLGLQFLLWYDEGEERNRGNFPPRFSGRQFPNYSSELNVNALELEDSALYLCASSFTGTEQFFGPGTRLTVL.

The CDR3 loop reads CASSPGAYGYTF. For the CDR3, the DNA is TGTGCCAGCAGCCCCGGGGCCTATGGCTACACCTTC. The J gene is TRBJ1-2, the V gene TRBV6-5; TRBD1 might be the D (5 bases). In germline, CDR1 is MNHEY, CDR2 SVGAGI. The V and J ends lost 6 bases and 4 bases respectively, with 9 bases between them. The CDR3 is made up of 12 amino acids.

Written as DNA, the CDR3 is TGTGCCAGCAGCCCGGGCCGCGCCCAGTCGCGTCCCTACAATGAGCAGTTCTTC. It yields the protein CASSPGRAQSRPYNEQFF. The chain links TRBV5-8 to TRBJ2-1; no clear D. The CDR3 is 18 residues long. From germline, CDR1 is SGHTS and CDR2 YDEGEE. The V gene lost 4 bases and the J gene lost 2 bases, with 22 bases spanning the gap.

This clone has a single count. The chain carries TRBV29-1 and TRBJ2-2; TRBD1 agrees at 8 bases. Per the germline V gene, CDR1 is SQVTM and CDR2 is ANQGSEA. The V gene end was trimmed by 3 bases and the J gene end by 1 base; junction bases not matched to a gene: 1. This CDR3 is built from 14 residues. The CDR3 DNA reads TGCAGCGTTGACGGGACAGGGAACACCGGGGAGCTGTTTTTT. Translated: CSVDGTGNTGELFF.

V gene TRBV5-6 combines with J gene TRBJ2-7; 7 bases align to TRBD2. The V gene's germline CDR1 is SGHDT and CDR2 YYEEEE. V lost 0 bases and J lost 5; bases outside the gene matches: 2. The CDR3 is 13 amino acids. Here the CDR3 reads CASSLASGNEQYF. Here the CDR3 DNA reads TGTGCCAGCAGCTTGGCTAGCGGTAACGAGCAGTACTTC.

The chain carries TRBV5-1 and TRBJ2-7; perhaps TRBD1 as D (6 bases). Trimming took off 4 bases at V and 2 bases at J, with 13 bases between the two ends. CDR1 SGHRS and CDR2 YFSETQ come from the germline V gene. The CDR3 extends over 14 amino acids. Written as DNA, the CDR3 is TGCGCCAGCAGCCGCAATGACAGGCCCTACGAGCAGTACTTC. Amino acid sequence: CASSRNDRPYEQYF. Variable domain in full (rest from reference TRBV5-1 and TRBJ2-7): KAGVTQTPRYLIKTRGQQVTLSCSPISGHRSVSWYQQTPGQGLQFLFEYFSETQRNKGNFPGRFSGRQFSNSRSEMNVSTLELGDSALYLCASSRNDRPYEQYFGPGTRLTVT.

The chain recombines TRBV7-3 with TRBJ1-1; a weak D match, TRBD1 (5 bases). The CDR3 contains 13 residues. CDR1 and CDR2 (germline): SGHTA, FQGTGA. Trimming took 4 bases from V and 1 from J, leaving 7 bases between them. The DNA of the CDR3 is TGTGCCAGCAGCTCAGGGCAGAACACTGAAGCTTTCTTT. The encoded protein is CASSSGQNTEAFF.

The chain recombines TRBV19 with TRBJ1-5, with a possible D match to TRBD1 (5 bases). The V end lost 4 bases, the J end lost 2 bases, and 9 bases lay between the germline ends. CDR1 is LNHDA and CDR2 is SQIVND in the germline V gene (reference sequence). The CDR3 covers 14 residues. CDR3 amino acids: CASSTGLGNQPQHF. The CDR3 nucleotides read TGTGCCAGTAGTACAGGGTTAGGCAATCAGCCCCAGCATTTT.

The V call is TRBV11-2, the J call TRBJ2-1; D remains ambiguous. Trimming removed 5 bases from V and 0 bases from J, with 11 bases in between. This CDR3 is 15 amino acids long. The germline gives CDR1 SGHAT, CDR2 FQNNGV. As DNA, the CDR3 is TGTGCCAGCAGCCCCCGCTTTAGCTCCTACAATGAGCAGTTCTTC. Its translation: CASSPRFSSYNEQFF.

The chain combines TRBV6-1 with TRBJ2-7, with a tentative D call TRBD1 (5 bases). The V and J ends lost 2 bases and 3 bases respectively, with 14 bases between them. The CDR3 totals 15 residues. Germline V CDR1 and CDR2: MNHNS, SASEGT. This CDR3 reads CASSESDDSNYEQYF. CDR3 DNA sequence: TGTGCCAGCAGTGAATCAGATGACAGTAACTACGAGCAGTACTTC.

The chain has TRBV6-5 and TRBJ2-7; 9 positions match TRBD1. The CDR3 consists of 13 residues. Germline V gene sequence: CDR1 MNHEY, CDR2 SVGAGI. After removal of 2 bases from V and 5 bases from J, the junction contained 1 base not matched to a gene. The chain's CDR3 is CASSYRTGDEQYF. CDR3 in DNA: TGTGCCAGCAGTTACCGGACAGGGGACGAGCAGTACTTC.

This chain joins TRBV6-1 and TRBJ1-1, with D maybe TRBD1 (5 bases). V gave up 2 bases and J gave up 11 bases, with 18 bases separating them. CDR1 is MNHNS, CDR2 SASEGT, per germline. The CDR3 totals 14 residues. The CDR3, as DNA: TGTGCCAGCAGTGAAATGGCAGGGAGAGCTTTGGCTTTCTTT. It specifies CASSEMAGRALAFF.